The next 32 T cell receptor beta chains were all read from a single sample in a study of blood T cell repertoires in COVID-19. The protocol was immunoSEQ multiplex PCR, while the TCRdb copy is restricted to in-frame clones and leaves out a portion. The data show about 60,000 clones, approximately 84% seen once. The sample comprised peripheral blood. The receptors originated from a man aged 60 to 69 with acute or convalescent COVID-19.

The V and J genes are TRBV27 and TRBJ2-4; 12 bases line up with TRBD2. The CDR3 is 19 amino acids. CDR1 is MNHEY, CDR2 SMNVEV, per germline (reference sequence). V trimming: 3 bases; J trimming: 7 bases; junction bases outside the gene matches: 16. The CDR3 nucleotides are TGTGCCAGCAGTTTCTGGCCTAGCGGGGGGGCCCTCGGCGGGAACATTCAGTACTTC. This encodes CASSFWPSGGALGGNIQYF.

In its sample, this clone was seen a few times. The V call is TRBV5-1, the J call TRBJ2-7; maybe TRBD1 (5 bases). Germline V CDR1 and CDR2: SGHRS, YFSETQ. The CDR3 runs to 13 residues. V lost 3 bases and J 3 bases, leaving 10 bases between the germline ends. The CDR3 reads CASSYLDSYEQYF. As DNA, the CDR3 is TGCGCCAGCAGCTACCTTGACAGCTACGAGCAGTACTTC.

V gene TRBV30 combines with J gene TRBJ2-5; 8 positions match TRBD1. This CDR3 contains 14 residues. CDR1 and CDR2 (germline): GTSNPN, SVGIG (reference sequence). The V segment lost 0 bases and the J segment 4 bases; nucleotides outside the gene matches: 4. The CDR3: CAWSVQGGRETQYF. The CDR3 region has the DNA TGTGCCTGGAGTGTACAGGGGGGTCGAGAGACCCAGTACTTC.

The rearrangement uses TRBV21-1 and TRBJ2-7; the tabulated D call, TRBD2, remains unverified against the DNA. TRBV21-1 has pseudogene status. The CDR3 is 15 amino acids. CDR3 region: CASSQGLAGPRGQYF. The DNA for the CDR3 is TGTGCCAGCAGCCAGGGGTTAGCGGGACCCCGGGGGCAGTACTTC.

The J gene is TRBJ1-2, the V gene TRBV11-2; D remains unclear. CDR1 and CDR2 from the germline V gene are SGHAT and FQNNGV. With 3 bases removed from V and 5 bases from J, the gap between germline ends came to 7 bases. The CDR3 contains 12 residues. The CDR3 nucleotides read TGTGCCAGCAGCTTTGGGCAGTATGGCTACACCTTC. It translates to CASSFGQYGYTF.

V and J are TRBV5-1 and TRBJ1-3; 11 positions match TRBD1. The CDR3 runs 14 residues. The V segment lost 4 bases and the J segment 6 bases; nucleotides outside the gene matches: 3. From germline, CDR1 is SGHRS and CDR2 YFSETQ. The CDR3 loop is CASSPGQGENTIYF. CDR3 bases: TGCGCCAGCAGCCCGGGACAGGGGGAAAACACCATATATTTT.

V is TRBV5-5 and J is TRBJ1-5, with D tentatively TRBD1 (5 bases). This CDR3 has 15 residues. V lost 0 bases, J lost 7 bases, and 14 bases lay in between. Germline V gene lookup returns CDR1 SGHKS and CDR2 YYEKEE (reference sequence). The CDR3 DNA reads as TGTGCCAGCAGCTTGGCCGGGGGAGGGAACCAGCCCCAGCATTTT. Its translation is CASSLAGGGNQPQHF.

This clone appeared a single time. The chain uses TRBV7-9 and TRBJ2-1; 7 bases align to TRBD1. Germline trimming cut 11 bases from V and 3 bases from J; bases unmatched to any gene: 10. In germline, CDR1 is SEHNR, CDR2 FQNEAQ (reference sequence). The CDR3 length is 14 residues. In DNA form, the CDR3 reads TGTGCCGTAGCCCGGGACAGAAACTACAATGAGCAGTTCTTC. Residues: CAVARDRNYNEQFF.

This chain's CDR3 is CASAGLETQYF. The DNA of the CDR3 is TGTGCCTCTGCGGGCCTAGAGACCCAGTACTTC. The gene calls are TRBV7-9 and TRBJ2-5; D might be TRBD2 (5 bases). The CDR3 length is 11 residues. The V gene lost 11 bases and the J gene lost 4 bases, with 11 bases spanning the gap. CDR1 is SEHNR, CDR2 FQNEAQ, per germline (reference sequence).

On this clone: One junction end does not reproduce the germline sequence, and a read error may be involved. The gene calls are TRBV6-1 and TRBJ1-5; no clear D gene. CDR1 is MNHNS, CDR2 SASEGT, per germline. This CDR3 is 13 amino acids long. The CDR3 DNA sequence: TGTGCCAGCAGTGAAGTAAGCACTCAGCCCCAGCATTTT. Translated, it gives CASSEVSTQPQHF.

The V call is TRBV29-1, the J call TRBJ2-5, with 11 positions matching TRBD1. Germline lookup yields CDR1 SQVTM and CDR2 ANQGSEA. This CDR3 has 13 residues. V trimming: 7 bases; J trimming: 4 bases; junction bases outside the gene matches: 5. The CDR3 loop reads CSGAGTGGETQYF. The CDR3 DNA is TGCAGCGGAGCCGGGACAGGGGGAGAGACCCAGTACTTC.

The CDR3 nucleotides read TGTGCCAGCAGTCGTGGCGGCTATGGCTACACCTTC. It yields the protein CASSRGGYGYTF. The chain links TRBV28 to TRBJ1-2; D call uncertain. Deletions cut 5 bases from V and 4 bases from J, with 8 bases between. There are 12 residues in the CDR3. The germline CDR1 and CDR2 sequences are MDHEN and SYDVKM.

V is TRBV10-2 and J is TRBJ2-2, with a weak D call TRBD2 (5 bases). Germline loops: CDR1 WSHSY, CDR2 SAAADI. The CDR3 runs to 13 residues. Trimming removed 2 bases at V and 5 bases at J, with 6 bases between. Here the CDR3 DNA reads TGCGCCAGCAGTGAGAGGAGGACCGGGGAGCTGTTTTTT. It specifies CASSERRTGELFF.

The V and J genes are TRBV6-5 and TRBJ2-1; 14 bases align to TRBD2. This CDR3 is built from 15 residues. J gave up 10 bases and V 6 bases, and 8 bases lay outside the gene matches. Germline CDR1 and CDR2: MNHEY and SVGAGI. This chain's CDR3 is CASSYRLAGGREQFF. The DNA of the CDR3 is TGTGCCAGCAGCTATAGACTAGCGGGGGGGCGCGAGCAGTTCTTC.

A note on this clone: Compared with germline, one end of the junction differs, possibly owing to a read error. The chain combines TRBV2 with TRBJ1-1, with D perhaps TRBD1 (6 bases). The length of the CDR3 is 13 residues. Looked up from germline, CDR1 is SNHLY and CDR2 is FYNNEI. CDR3 sequence: CASSVGGQRLGLF. CDR3 DNA: TGTGCCAGCAGTGTCGGGGGGCAAAGACTGGGGCTCTTT.

CDR3 sequence (DNA): TGCGCCAGCAGCTCCGAGGGTTCCTACGAGCAGTACTTC. This gives the protein CASSSEGSYEQYF. This chain joins TRBV5-1 and TRBJ2-7; D might be TRBD2 (5 bases). The ends were cut back, 3 bases at V and 1 base at J, with 8 bases in the middle. The CDR3 has 13 amino acids. Germline V gene sequence: CDR1 SGHRS, CDR2 YFSETQ.

The chain links TRBV4-1 to TRBJ1-1, with 7 bases fitting TRBD1. From germline, CDR1 is MGHRA and CDR2 YSYEKL. This CDR3 has 16 residues. After removal of 0 bases from V and 7 bases from J, the junction contained 11 bases not matched to a gene. The CDR3: CASSQERRQGRSEAFF. CDR3 coding DNA: TGCGCCAGCAGCCAAGAAAGAAGACAGGGCAGGAGTGAAGCTTTCTTT.

The sample holds a few counts of this clone. The chain joins TRBV29-1 to TRBJ2-2, with D hard to call. Germline CDR1 and CDR2: SQVTM and ANQGSEA. V lost 4 bases and J lost 7, with 13 bases in between. The CDR3 loop spans 13 amino acids. DNA of the CDR3: TGCAGCGTTGGCACGAGGATTAGCGGGGAGCTGTTTTTT. Translating it yields CSVGTRISGELFF.

This chain joins TRBV5-4 and TRBJ2-2, with TRBD1 identical over 10 bases. This CDR3 comprises 16 residues. Germline V gene data show CDR1 as SGHNT and CDR2 as YYREEE (reference sequence). With 4 bases clipped from V and 4 bases from J, the junction kept 7 bases outside the gene matches. The CDR3 nucleotides read TGTGCCAGCAGCCAAGACAGGGGGCGCGCCACCGGGGAGCTGTTTTTT. Its protein product is CASSQDRGRATGELFF.

This chain uses TRBV9 with TRBJ1-2, with a tentative D call TRBD1 (5 bases). V lost 1 base and J 8 bases, leaving 15 bases between the germline ends. The CDR3 contains 14 residues. Germline V gene sequence: CDR1 SGDLS, CDR2 YYNGEE. The CDR3 reads CASSVTGDVRGYTF. The CDR3 nucleotides read TGTGCCAGCAGCGTAACGGGGGATGTGAGGGGCTACACCTTC.

The genes are TRBV19 and TRBJ2-1, with 8 bases that match TRBD2. CDR1 LNHDA and CDR2 SQIVND come from the germline V gene (reference sequence). The trim removed 8 bases at V and 8 bases at J, leaving 14 bases unmatched. The CDR3 extends over 15 amino acids. CDR3 in DNA: TGTGCCAGTCAGTTAGAGACTAGCGCGATCGATGAGCAGTTCTTC. It specifies CASQLETSAIDEQFF.

J is TRBJ2-7 and V is TRBV11-2; 8 nucleotides match TRBD1. This CDR3 has 15 residues. The V segment lost 4 bases and the J segment 5 bases; nucleotides outside the gene matches: 10. CDR1 is SGHAT and CDR2 is FQNNGV in the germline V gene. The CDR3 spells CASSSQRTGRHEQYF. CDR3 sequence (DNA): TGTGCCAGCAGCTCTCAAAGGACAGGGAGGCACGAGCAGTACTTC.

The chain couples TRBV2 to TRBJ1-6; 12 nucleotides agree with TRBD1. V trimming: 5 bases; J trimming: 10 bases; junction bases outside the gene matches: 18. Germline-derived CDR1 and CDR2 are SNHLY and FYNNEI. The CDR3 loop spans 19 amino acids. DNA for the CDR3: TGTGCCAGCAGTTTGGGACAGGGGGCTTGGTACCGATCGGAGTCACCCCTCCACTTT. Translation: CASSLGQGAWYRSESPLHF.

V gene TRBV2 combines with J gene TRBJ2-3, with 7 bases that match TRBD2. The CDR3 extends over 14 amino acids. J gave up 5 bases and V 7 bases, and 9 bases lay outside the gene matches. CDR1 is SNHLY and CDR2 is FYNNEI in the germline V gene. The CDR3: CASTREAGEDTQYF. CDR3 in DNA: TGTGCCAGCACCAGAGAGGCGGGGGAAGATACGCAGTATTTT. The full variable domain, completed using reference TRBV2 and TRBJ2-3, is EPEVTQTPSHQVTQMGQEVILRCVPISNHLYFYWYRQILGQKVEFLVSFYNNEISEKSEIFDDQFSVERPDGSNFTLKIRSTKLEDSAMYFCASTREAGEDTQYFGPGTRLTVL.

V gene TRBV6-5 combines with J gene TRBJ2-1; D possibly corresponds to TRBD1 (6 bases). This CDR3 contains 13 residues. The ends were cut back, 6 bases at V and 4 bases at J, with 10 bases in the middle. Per the germline V gene, CDR1 is MNHEY and CDR2 is SVGAGI. For the CDR3, the DNA is TGTGCCAGCAGGCCTAGGGGGTACAATGAGCAGTTCTTC. This sequence encodes CASRPRGYNEQFF.

This clone was seen a few times. This chain connects TRBV7-2 to TRBJ2-1, with a weak D call TRBD2 (5 bases). This CDR3 spans 18 amino acids. Deletions cut 1 base from V and 4 bases from J, with 20 bases between. CDR1 is SGHTA and CDR2 is FQGNSA in the germline V gene. CDR3 nucleotide sequence: TGTGCCAGCAGCTTAGAACTAGTCCGCCCTATATCTTACAATGAGCAGTTCTTC. This codes for CASSLELVRPISYNEQFF.

The chain combines TRBV6-2 or TRBV6-3 with TRBJ2-1; 8 bases are shared with TRBD1. Per the germline V gene, CDR1 is MNHEY and CDR2 is SVGEGT. This CDR3 region has 18 residues. The V and J ends lost 3 bases and 1 base, in that order; junction bases with no gene match: 11. CDR3 sequence reads: CASSYLRTGSYSYNEQFF. CDR3 nucleotides: TGTGCCAGCAGTTATCTTAGGACAGGGTCTTATTCCTACAATGAGCAGTTCTTC.

CDR3 DNA sequence: TGCGCCAGCAGCTTGGATGAGGCGGAGGGCTACACCTTC. Translation: CASSLDEAEGYTF. The rearrangement links TRBV5-1 to TRBJ1-2; D not certain. Germline CDR1 SGHRS, CDR2 YFSETQ. This CDR3 region has 13 residues. With 0 bases removed from V and 8 bases from J, the gap between germline ends came to 11 bases.

In DNA form, the CDR3 reads TGCAGTGCGGAGGACAGTGATACGCAGTATTTT. This codes for CSAEDSDTQYF. V and J are TRBV20-1 and TRBJ2-3, with D perhaps matching TRBD1 (6 bases). Germline V gene data show CDR1 as DFQATT and CDR2 as SNEGSKA (reference sequence). The V end was cut by 6 bases, the J end by 6 bases, with 10 bases between. The CDR3 loop spans 11 amino acids.

This clone was counted between two and nine times. V and J are TRBV7-9 and TRBJ2-3; TRBD2 aligns across 10 bases. Losses at the gene ends were 1 base for V and 6 bases for J; bases not matched to a gene: 7. This CDR3 spans 16 amino acids. Per germline, CDR1 SEHNR and CDR2 FQNEAQ (reference sequence). This CDR3 reads CASSLGSGGAYDTQYF. CDR3 DNA: TGTGCCAGCAGCTTAGGCAGCGGGGGGGCTTACGATACGCAGTATTTT.

In its sample, this clone was seen a few times. The chain uses TRBV19 and TRBJ1-5; 9 nucleotides align to TRBD1. Per germline, CDR1 LNHDA and CDR2 SQIVND (reference sequence). V shed 7 bases, J shed 5 bases, and the junction held 6 bases outside the gene matches. The CDR3 is 14 amino acids. The CDR3 loop reads CASTIWTGDQPQHF. The CDR3 DNA sequence: TGTGCCAGTACCATATGGACAGGGGATCAGCCCCAGCATTTT.

The chain employs TRBV10-3 and TRBJ2-2; 12 bases agree with TRBD2. CDR1 is ENHRY and CDR2 is SYGVKD in the germline V gene. The CDR3 has 18 amino acids. V shed 3 bases, J shed 5 bases, and the junction held 10 bases outside the gene matches. Here the CDR3 DNA reads TGTGCCATCAGTGACTCGGGACTAGCGGGTTTTCGGACCGGGGAGCTGTTTTTT. Encoded protein: CAISDSGLAGFRTGELFF.